Each of the 12 T cell receptor beta chains below was sequenced from the same sample in a study of blood T cell repertoires in COVID-19. Generated by immunoSEQ multiplex PCR, the TCRdb table keeps only in-frame clones and is missing some. The sample has about 48,000 clones, about 85% seen once. Sequencing was done on a sample of peripheral blood. Receptor source: a woman aged 55-70 years with acute or convalescent COVID-19.

The V call is TRBV6-1, the J call TRBJ1-5; perhaps TRBD1 as D (6 bases). The germline gives CDR1 MNHNS, CDR2 SASEGT. CDR3 length equals 15 residues. With 3 bases removed from V and 2 bases from J, the gap between germline ends came to 11 bases. CDR3 coding DNA: TGTGCCAGCAGTGAGGGGGCGTCTCGCAATCAGCCCCAGCATTTT. The encoded protein is CASSEGASRNQPQHF.

This clone was recorded only once. The V call is TRBV15, the J call TRBJ2-4; D is perhaps TRBD1 (6 bases). This CDR3 comprises 18 residues. Germline V lookup: CDR1 LNHNV, CDR2 YYDKDF (reference sequence). The V and J ends lost 1 base and 7 bases respectively, with 23 bases between them. The CDR3 spells CATSRGLQGKVWRNIQYF. As DNA, the CDR3 is TGTGCCACCAGCAGAGGCCTACAGGGTAAAGTTTGGCGGAACATTCAGTACTTC.

The chain couples TRBV2 to TRBJ2-1, with 13 bases that match TRBD2. Germline-derived CDR1 and CDR2 are SNHLY and FYNNEI. With V trimmed by 0 bases and J by 5 bases, 7 bases remained unmatched. The CDR3 length is 18 residues. The CDR3 region is CASSEAWGLAGNNNEQFF. For the CDR3, the DNA is TGTGCCAGCAGTGAAGCGTGGGGACTAGCGGGGAATAACAATGAGCAGTTCTTC.

This chain connects TRBV12-5 to TRBJ2-7; D is possibly TRBD1 (6 bases). Germline V lookup: CDR1 LGHNT, CDR2 FRNRAP. The length of the CDR3 is 13 residues. Trimming took 2 bases from V and 1 from J, leaving 6 bases between them. The CDR3, as DNA: TGTGCTAGTGGTTTGACAGGGTCCTACGAGCAGTACTTC. Protein: CASGLTGSYEQYF.

The chain links TRBV13 to TRBJ2-7; possibly TRBD1 for D (6 bases). The germline CDR1 and CDR2 sequences are PRHDT and FYEKMQ (reference sequence). This CDR3 has 15 amino acids. V was pared by 4 bases and J by 3 bases, with 16 bases between. CDR3 region: CASSSRTERRYEQYF. The CDR3 nucleotides read TGTGCCAGCAGCTCCCGGACAGAGAGGCGCTACGAGCAGTACTTC.

This chain connects TRBV3-1 (or the pseudogene TRBV3-2) to TRBJ2-7, with TRBD2 identical over 7 bases. Germline assignment: CDR1 LGHDT and CDR2 YNNKEL (reference sequence). CDR3 length: 14 residues. The V gene end was trimmed by 6 bases and the J gene end by 6 bases; junction bases not matched to a gene: 11. The DNA of the CDR3 is TGTGCCAGCAGGAAAAGCGGGACCCAGGGCGAGCAGTACTTC. Its translation: CASRKSGTQGEQYF.

Here the CDR3 reads CASSPRGGTRNQPQHF. Written as DNA, the CDR3 is TGTGCCAGCTCACCTCGAGGAGGGACCCGCAATCAGCCCCAGCATTTT. This chain links TRBV18 with TRBJ1-5; perhaps TRBD1 as D (5 bases). V gave up 3 bases and J gave up 2 bases, with 14 bases separating them. Germline CDR1 KGHSH, CDR2 LQKENI. This CDR3 is 16 amino acids long.

The chain carries TRBV5-4 and TRBJ1-2; 8 positions agree with TRBD1. With V trimmed by 2 bases and J by 3 bases, 3 bases remained unmatched. CDR3 size: 14 residues. CDR1 is SGHNT and CDR2 is YYREEE in the germline V gene (reference sequence). The CDR3 loop reads CASSFDRGYYGYTF. The CDR3 DNA reads TGTGCCAGCAGCTTCGACAGGGGATACTATGGCTACACCTTC.

V is TRBV18 and J is TRBJ2-3; D is possibly TRBD2 (5 bases). Germline CDR1 is KGHSH and CDR2 is LQKENI. This CDR3 comprises 14 residues. Trimming pared 8 bases from V and 2 bases from J, leaving 14 bases between. CDR3 protein: CASLAPADTDTQYF. The CDR3 DNA is TGTGCCAGCCTTGCGCCAGCGGACACAGATACGCAGTATTTT.

The chain has TRBV24-1 and TRBJ2-7; the match to TRBD2 covers 7 bases. CDR1 and CDR2 from the germline V gene are KGHDR and SFDVKD. The CDR3 is 17 amino acids. V lost 3 bases and J lost 3; bases outside the gene matches: 13. This CDR3 is CATSDLSNSGLIYEQYF. The CDR3 DNA reads TGTGCCACCAGTGATCTATCGAACTCGGGACTAATCTACGAGCAGTACTTC.

The V and J genes are TRBV7-8 and TRBJ1-1, with TRBD1 as a possible D gene (6 bases). In germline, CDR1 is SGHVS, CDR2 FQNEAQ. This CDR3 region has 13 residues. The germline V and J ends were trimmed by 6 bases and 4 bases, with 12 bases remaining between them. CDR3 coding DNA: TGTGCCAGCAGTTCGAAGGGGGTCACTGAAGCTTTCTTT. This translates into CASSSKGVTEAFF.

V usage is TRBV7-3 and J usage is TRBJ2-2, with 8 bases aligning to TRBD2. There are 17 residues in the CDR3. V lost 5 bases to trimming and J lost 3 bases; unmatched junction nucleotides: 11. The V gene's germline CDR1 is SGHTA and CDR2 FQGTGA. The CDR3 DNA reads as TGTGCCAGCAGCCCCCCGGGAGGGGCGGCTGACACCGGGGAGCTGTTTTTT. Amino acids: CASSPPGGAADTGELFF.